This TCR beta chain was sequenced for a study of blood T cell repertoires in COVID-19 (dated by TCRdb to about 2020). With regard to the full study: The collaborator samples originated in the United States, Italy and Spain and spanned the acute and convalescent phases of COVID-19. Deeply sampled blood TCRbeta repertoires from subjects exposed to, actively infected with, or recovered from COVID-19 were included in the dataset. The repertoires were released in a freely available public database intended as a resource for research on the immune response to SARS-CoV-2. Where available, HLA class I and class II types were taken from metadata supplied by the sample provider and were not determined by assay-based typing. The prospective study material was composed of cDNA or gDNA derived from T cells, B-cell-depleted T cells, or PBMCs. The sample metadata nearly always contained a de-identified subject ID, COVID-19 status, age in years and sex. The samples were drawn from two sources: the first 160 participants of the ongoing ImmuneRACE study, and about 1,300 subjects contributed by 6 global collaborators.

In regard to this clone: Its antigen remains unidentified. Base-call qualities are not available, and no considerably larger clone is one nucleotide away.

The CDR3 sequence holds 16 residues, the cysteine and phenylalanine included. This entry keeps only the CDR3 DNA: 48 bases, framed from base 1. Via the germline V gene (reference sequence), CDR1 is LNHNV and CDR2 YYDKDF. Here V drops 1 base and J drops 6 bases, and the junction holds 7 bases not matched to any gene. The immunoSEQ Assay, a bias-controlled multiplex PCR, was used to amplify TCRbeta CDR3 regions from genomic DNA. The original methods were these. Nucleated cell counts per sample were estimated from amplification of reference gene primers within the assay. To quantify the absolute abundance of each unique TCRbeta CDR3 rearrangement, sequence reads were collapsed and filtered. Productive Simpson clonality was computed per sample as the square root of Simpson's diversity index over productive rearrangements. TCRdb carries this immuneACCESS record with in-frame sequences only. Its versions omit some clonotypes, under half of them owing to an unresolved V gene in the studies checked, with the rest unexplained. Clone size and the V and J calls come from that table; the DNA yielded D and trimming. Counted in this sample were roughly 280,000 clones; around 85% of them appeared once. The ten largest clones add up to 9.5% to 11% of the sample.

Whole blood was collected in K2EDTA tubes by collaborating institutions according to the institutions' own protocols. For TCRbeta analysis, collaborator samples were shipped as frozen whole blood, as isolated PBMCs, or as DNA extracted from either sample type. Study-wide findings and limitations: Clinical and demographic metadata were provided uncurated, with the amount varying by source and participant.

The chain joins TRBV15 to TRBJ1-5; TRBD1 fits 9 bases in the junction. The sample was peripheral blood. The TCR sequence derives from a woman in her 70s with acute or convalescent COVID-19. The nucleotide sequence is given as TGTGCCACCAGCAGAGTCGGGACAGGGTCGGGTCAGCCCCAGCATTTT. Its product reads: CATSRVGTGSGQPQHF.